This T cell receptor beta chain was obtained from a study of blood T cell repertoires in COVID-19. Study overall: Whether acute or convalescent, the COVID-19 samples came from the United States, Italy and Spain. The analysed material was cDNA or gDNA that came from T cells, B-cell-depleted T cells, or PBMCs.

Some clones are missing from TCRdb's copy, which holds only in-frame ones; the method was immunoSEQ multiplex PCR. Of nearly 350,000 clones listed, around nine tenths are singletons. Germline V gives CDR1 SGHAT, CDR2 FQNNGV. The CDR3 spans 12 residues. V was pared by 6 bases and J by 6 bases, with 3 bases of the junction left unmatched. The rearrangement uses TRBV11-2 and TRBJ1-1, with 8 bases aligning to TRBD1. The receptor comes from a woman under 30 who had recovered from COVID-19. Source material: peripheral blood. The DNA of the CDR3 is TGTGCCAGCAGTAAACAGGGGGCTGAAGCTTTCTTT. This translates into CASSKQGAEAFF.